The clone carrying this T cell receptor beta chain was found a few times. The antigen remains unidentified. Treatment was either pembrolizumab 200 mg every 3 weeks or cemiplimab 350 mg every 2 weeks. This sample was included in a study of T cells in tumors after PD-1 blockade. Study-level information: A subset received ongoing vismodegib 150 mg daily alongside anti-PD-1 therapy. On average, tumor samples gave about 26,000 TCR templates and roughly 5,500 unique clonotypes.

Profiled with immunoSEQ multiplex PCR; TCRdb holds only in-frame clones, not every one. Found here are 13,000 to 15,000 clones, approximately 73% of them singletons; the top ten hold 30% to 40%. The germline gives CDR1 ENHRY, CDR2 SYGVKD. V gave up 6 bases and J gave up 0 bases, with 15 bases separating them. The CDR3 loop spans 16 amino acids. Study results and caveats: Roughly 40% of tumor TCR clonotypes were also found in blood.

This TCR came from a human donor with cutaneous squamous cell carcinoma. The chain employs TRBV10-3 and TRBJ1-5; weak D call: TRBD1 (5 bases). The source was tumor tissue, collected after anti-PD-1 treatment. The CDR3 reads CAIRAHVGDSNQPQHF. As DNA, the CDR3 is TGTGCCATCAGAGCCCATGTGGGGGATAGCAATCAGCCCCAGCATTTT.